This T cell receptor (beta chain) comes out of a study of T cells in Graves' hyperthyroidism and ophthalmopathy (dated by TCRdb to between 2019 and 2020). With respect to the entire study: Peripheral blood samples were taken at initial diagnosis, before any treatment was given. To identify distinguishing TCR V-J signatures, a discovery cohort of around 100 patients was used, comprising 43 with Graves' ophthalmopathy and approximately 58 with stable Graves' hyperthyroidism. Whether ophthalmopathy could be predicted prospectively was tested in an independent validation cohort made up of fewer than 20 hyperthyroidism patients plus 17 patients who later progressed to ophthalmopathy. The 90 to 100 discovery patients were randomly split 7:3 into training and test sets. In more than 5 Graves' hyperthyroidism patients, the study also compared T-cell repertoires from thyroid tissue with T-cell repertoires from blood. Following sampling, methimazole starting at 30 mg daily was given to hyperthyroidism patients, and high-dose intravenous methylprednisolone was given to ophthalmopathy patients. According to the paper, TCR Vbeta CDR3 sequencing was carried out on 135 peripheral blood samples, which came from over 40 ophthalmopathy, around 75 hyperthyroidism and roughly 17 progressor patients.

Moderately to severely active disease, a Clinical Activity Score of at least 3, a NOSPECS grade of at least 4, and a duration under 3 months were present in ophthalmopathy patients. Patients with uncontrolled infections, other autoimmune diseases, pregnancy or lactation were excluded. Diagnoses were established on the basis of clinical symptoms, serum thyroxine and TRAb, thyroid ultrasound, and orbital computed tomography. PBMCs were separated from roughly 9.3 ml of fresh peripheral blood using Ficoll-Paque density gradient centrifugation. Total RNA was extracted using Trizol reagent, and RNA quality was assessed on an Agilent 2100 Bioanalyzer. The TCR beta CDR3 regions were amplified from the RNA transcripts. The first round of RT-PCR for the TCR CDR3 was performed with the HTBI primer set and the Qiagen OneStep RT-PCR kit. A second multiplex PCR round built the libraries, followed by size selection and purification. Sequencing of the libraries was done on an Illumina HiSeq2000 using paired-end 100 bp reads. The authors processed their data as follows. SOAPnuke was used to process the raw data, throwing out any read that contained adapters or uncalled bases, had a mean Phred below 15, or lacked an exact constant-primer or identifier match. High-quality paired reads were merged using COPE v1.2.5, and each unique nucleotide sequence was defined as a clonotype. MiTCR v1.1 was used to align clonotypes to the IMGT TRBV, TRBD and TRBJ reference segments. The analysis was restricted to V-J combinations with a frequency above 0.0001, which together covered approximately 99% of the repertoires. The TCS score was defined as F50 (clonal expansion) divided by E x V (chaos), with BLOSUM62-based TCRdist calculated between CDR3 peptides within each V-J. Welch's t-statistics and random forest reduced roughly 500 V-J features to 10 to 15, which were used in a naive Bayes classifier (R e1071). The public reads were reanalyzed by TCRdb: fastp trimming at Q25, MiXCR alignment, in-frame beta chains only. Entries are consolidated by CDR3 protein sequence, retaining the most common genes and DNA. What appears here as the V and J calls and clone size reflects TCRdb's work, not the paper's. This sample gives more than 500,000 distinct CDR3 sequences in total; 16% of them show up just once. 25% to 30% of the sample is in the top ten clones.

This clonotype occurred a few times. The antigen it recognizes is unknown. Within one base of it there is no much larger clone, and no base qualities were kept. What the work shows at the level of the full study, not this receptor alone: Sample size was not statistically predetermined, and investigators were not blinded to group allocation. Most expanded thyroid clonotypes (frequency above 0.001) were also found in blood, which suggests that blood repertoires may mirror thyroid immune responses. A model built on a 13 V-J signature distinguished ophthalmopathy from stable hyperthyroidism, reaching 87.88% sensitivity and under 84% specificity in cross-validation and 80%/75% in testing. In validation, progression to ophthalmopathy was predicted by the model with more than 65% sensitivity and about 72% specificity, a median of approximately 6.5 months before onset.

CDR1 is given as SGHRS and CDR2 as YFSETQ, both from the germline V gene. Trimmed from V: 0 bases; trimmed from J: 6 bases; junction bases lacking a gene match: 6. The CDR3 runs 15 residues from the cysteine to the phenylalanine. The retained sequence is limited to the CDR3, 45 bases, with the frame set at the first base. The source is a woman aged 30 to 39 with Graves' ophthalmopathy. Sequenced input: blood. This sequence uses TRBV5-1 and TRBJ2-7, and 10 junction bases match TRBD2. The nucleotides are TGCGCCAGCAGCTTGGAGAGCGGGAGGGGAGGCGAGCAGTACTTC. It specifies CASSLESGRGGEQYF.